Below are 5 T cell receptor beta chains sequenced from a single sample in a study of tumor-infiltrating lymphocytes in oesophageal squamous cell carcinoma. TCRdb reprocessed the PCR reads with MiXCR, giving one entry per CDR3 protein. The table has tens of thousands of distinct CDR3 sequences, around 34% seen once. Input material: esophageal tumor tissue. Every receptor here comes from a female donor with esophageal squamous cell carcinoma.

In this sample, this clonotype turned up a few times. The chain couples TRBV27 to TRBJ2-3; 13 nucleotides match TRBD2. V shed 4 bases and J 1 base; nucleotides not matched to a gene: 2. The CDR3 totals 16 residues. Germline assignment: CDR1 MNHEY and CDR2 SMNVEV (reference sequence). The CDR3 coding sequence is TGTGCCAGCAGTTCCGGACTAGCGGGAGGCACAGATACGCAGTATTTT. As protein: CASSSGLAGGTDTQYF.

There are many counts of this clonotype. The J gene is TRBJ1-2, the V gene TRBV5-1; 8 nucleotides line up with TRBD1. The germline V gene encodes CDR1 SGHRS and CDR2 YFSETQ. The CDR3 extends over 15 amino acids. J lost 1 base, V lost 5 bases, and 7 bases had no gene match. The CDR3 is CASSGEDRVNYGYTF. Here the CDR3 DNA reads TGCGCCAGCAGTGGAGAGGACAGGGTTAACTATGGCTACACCTTC.

As to this clonotype: The junction departs from the called germline gene at one end, perhaps through a read error. V usage is TRBV6-1 and J usage is TRBJ2-1; D is tentatively TRBD1 or TRBD2 (5 bases each). This CDR3 comprises 12 residues. Per germline, CDR1 MNHNS and CDR2 SASEGT. This CDR3 is CVGGMASETKTW. CDR3 coding DNA: TGTGTTGGGGGAATGGCATCAGAGACCAAGACATGG.

The V call is TRBV9, the J call TRBJ2-5; D may correspond to TRBD1 or TRBD2 (5 bases each). Trimming stripped 0 bases from V and 2 bases from J, with 14 bases between. This CDR3 is 16 amino acids long. The germline CDR1 and CDR2 sequences are SGDLS and YYNGEE. CDR3 in amino acids: CASSVGVGDLQETQYF. CDR3 DNA: TGTGCCAGCAGCGTAGGGGTGGGGGATCTTCAAGAGACCCAGTACTTC.

There are many counts of this clonotype. The V call is TRBV11-2, the J call TRBJ2-3; TRBD2 agrees at 9 bases. J gave up 2 bases and V 5 bases, and 5 bases lay outside the gene matches. Germline V gene lookup returns CDR1 SGHAT and CDR2 FQNNGV. The CDR3 is 15 amino acids. The CDR3 loop is CASSVLAGPTDTQYF. CDR3 DNA: TGTGCCAGCAGCGTTCTAGCGGGGCCCACAGATACGCAGTATTTT.